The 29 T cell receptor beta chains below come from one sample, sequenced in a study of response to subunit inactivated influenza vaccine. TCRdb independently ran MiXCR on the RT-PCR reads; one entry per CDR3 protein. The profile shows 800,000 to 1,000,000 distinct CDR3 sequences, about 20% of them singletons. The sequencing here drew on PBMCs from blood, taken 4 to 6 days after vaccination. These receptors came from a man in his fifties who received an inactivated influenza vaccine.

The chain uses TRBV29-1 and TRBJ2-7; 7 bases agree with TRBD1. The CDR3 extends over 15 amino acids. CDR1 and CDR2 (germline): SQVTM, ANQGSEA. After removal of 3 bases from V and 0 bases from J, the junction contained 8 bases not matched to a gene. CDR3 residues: CSVESDRETSYEQYF. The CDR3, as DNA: TGCAGCGTTGAGTCCGACAGGGAAACCTCCTACGAGCAGTACTTC.

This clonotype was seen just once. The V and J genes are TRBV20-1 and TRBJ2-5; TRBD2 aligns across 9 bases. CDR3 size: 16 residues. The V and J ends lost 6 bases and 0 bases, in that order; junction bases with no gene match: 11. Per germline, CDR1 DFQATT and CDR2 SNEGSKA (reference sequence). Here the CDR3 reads CSAWGLAAGYQETQYF. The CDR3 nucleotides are TGCAGTGCCTGGGGACTAGCTGCGGGTTACCAAGAGACCCAGTACTTC.

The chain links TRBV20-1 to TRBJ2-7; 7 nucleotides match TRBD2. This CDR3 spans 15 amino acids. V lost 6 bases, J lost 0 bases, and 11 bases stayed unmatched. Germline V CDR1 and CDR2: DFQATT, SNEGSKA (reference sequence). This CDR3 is CSAQLGGTNSYEQYF. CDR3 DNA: TGCAGTGCGCAGCTAGGCGGGACTAACTCCTACGAGCAGTACTTC.

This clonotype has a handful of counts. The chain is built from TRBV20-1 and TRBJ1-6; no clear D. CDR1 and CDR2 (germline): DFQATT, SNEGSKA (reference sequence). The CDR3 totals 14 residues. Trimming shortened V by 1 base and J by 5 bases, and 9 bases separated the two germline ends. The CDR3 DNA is TGCAGTGCTAGAGCCGGGCTGGATAATTCACCCCTCCACTTT. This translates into CSARAGLDNSPLHF.

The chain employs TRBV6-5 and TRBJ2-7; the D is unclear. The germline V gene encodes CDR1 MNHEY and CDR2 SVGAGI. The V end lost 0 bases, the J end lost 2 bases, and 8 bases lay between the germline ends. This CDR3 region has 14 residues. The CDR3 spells CASSYSLGTYEQYF. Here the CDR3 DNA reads TGTGCCAGCAGTTACTCGTTGGGTACCTACGAGCAGTACTTC.

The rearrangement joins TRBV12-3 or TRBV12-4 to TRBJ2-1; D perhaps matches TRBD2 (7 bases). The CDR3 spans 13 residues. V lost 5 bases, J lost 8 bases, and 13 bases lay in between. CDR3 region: CASSLTGRDEQFF. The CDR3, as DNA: TGTGCCAGCAGTCTCACAGGGAGGGATGAGCAGTTCTTC.

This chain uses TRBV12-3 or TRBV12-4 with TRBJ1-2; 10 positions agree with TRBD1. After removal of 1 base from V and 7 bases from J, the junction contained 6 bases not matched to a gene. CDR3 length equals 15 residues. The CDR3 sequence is CASSLGQGAGVGYTF. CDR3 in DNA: TGTGCCAGCAGTTTAGGACAGGGGGCGGGCGTTGGCTACACCTTC.

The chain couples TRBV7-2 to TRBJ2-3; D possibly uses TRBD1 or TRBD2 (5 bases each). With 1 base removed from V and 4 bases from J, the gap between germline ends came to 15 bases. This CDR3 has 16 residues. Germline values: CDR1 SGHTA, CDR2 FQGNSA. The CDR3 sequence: CASSLEGRSWADTQYF. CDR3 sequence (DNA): TGTGCCAGCAGCTTAGAGGGGAGATCTTGGGCAGATACGCAGTATTTT.

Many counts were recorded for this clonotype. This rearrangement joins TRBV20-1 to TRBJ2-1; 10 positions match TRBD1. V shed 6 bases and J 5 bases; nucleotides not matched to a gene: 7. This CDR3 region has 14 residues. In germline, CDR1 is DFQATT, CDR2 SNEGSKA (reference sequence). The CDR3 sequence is CSARQGAIHNEQFF. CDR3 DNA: TGCAGTGCAAGACAGGGGGCCATACACAATGAGCAGTTCTTC.

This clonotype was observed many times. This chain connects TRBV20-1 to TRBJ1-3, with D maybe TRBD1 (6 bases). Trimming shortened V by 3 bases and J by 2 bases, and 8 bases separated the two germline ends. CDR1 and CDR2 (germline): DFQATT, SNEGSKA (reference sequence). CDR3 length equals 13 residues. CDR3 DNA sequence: TGCAGTGCTAGTAGGACAGCTGGAAACACCATATATTTT. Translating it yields CSASRTAGNTIYF.

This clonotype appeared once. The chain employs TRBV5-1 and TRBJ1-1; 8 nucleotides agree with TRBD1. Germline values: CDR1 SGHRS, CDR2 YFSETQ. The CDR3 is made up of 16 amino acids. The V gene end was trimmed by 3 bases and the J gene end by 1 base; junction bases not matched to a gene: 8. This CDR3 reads CASSSGQVLKNTEAFF. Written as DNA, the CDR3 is TGCGCCAGCAGCTCGGGACAGGTGTTGAAGAACACTGAAGCTTTCTTT. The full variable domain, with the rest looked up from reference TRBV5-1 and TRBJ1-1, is KAGVTQTPRYLIKTRGQQVTLSCSPISGHRSVSWYQQTPGQGLQFLFEYFSETQRNKGNFPGRFSGRQFSNSRSEMNVSTLELGDSALYLCASSSGQVLKNTEAFFGQGTRLTVV.

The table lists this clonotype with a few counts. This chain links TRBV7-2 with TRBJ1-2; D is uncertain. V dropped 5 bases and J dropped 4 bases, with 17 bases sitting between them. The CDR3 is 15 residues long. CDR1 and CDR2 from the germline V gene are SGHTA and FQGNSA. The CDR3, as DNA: TGTGCCAGCAGCCCAATGTGGGCTGGGATCTATGGCTACACCTTC. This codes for CASSPMWAGIYGYTF.

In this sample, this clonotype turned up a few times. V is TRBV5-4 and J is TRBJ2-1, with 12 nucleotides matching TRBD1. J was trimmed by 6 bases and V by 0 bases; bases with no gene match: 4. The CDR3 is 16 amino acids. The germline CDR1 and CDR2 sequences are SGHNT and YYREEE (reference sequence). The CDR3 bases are TGTGCCAGCAGCTTGGGGGGACAGGGGGCGCGCAATGAGCAGTTCTTC. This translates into CASSLGGQGARNEQFF.

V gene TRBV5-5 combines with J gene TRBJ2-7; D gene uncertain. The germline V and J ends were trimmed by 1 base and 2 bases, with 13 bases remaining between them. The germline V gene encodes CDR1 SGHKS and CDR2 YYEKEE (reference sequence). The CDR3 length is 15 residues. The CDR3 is CASSLLKGSPYEQYF. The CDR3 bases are TGTGCCAGCAGCTTGCTTAAAGGGTCCCCCTACGAGCAGTACTTC.

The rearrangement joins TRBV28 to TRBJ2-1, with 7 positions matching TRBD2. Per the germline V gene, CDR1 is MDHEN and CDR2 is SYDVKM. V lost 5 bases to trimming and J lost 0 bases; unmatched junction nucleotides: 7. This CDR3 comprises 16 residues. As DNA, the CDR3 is TGTGCCAGCAGTAGCCTAGCGGCTCGCTCCTACAATGAGCAGTTCTTC. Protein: CASSSLAARSYNEQFF.

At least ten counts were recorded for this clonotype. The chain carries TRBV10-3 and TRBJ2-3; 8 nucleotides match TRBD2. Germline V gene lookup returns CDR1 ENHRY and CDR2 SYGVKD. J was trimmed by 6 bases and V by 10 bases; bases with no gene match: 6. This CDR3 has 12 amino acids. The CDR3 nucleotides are TGTGCCACAGGGACTAGTGGTGATACGCAGTATTTT. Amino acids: CATGTSGDTQYF.

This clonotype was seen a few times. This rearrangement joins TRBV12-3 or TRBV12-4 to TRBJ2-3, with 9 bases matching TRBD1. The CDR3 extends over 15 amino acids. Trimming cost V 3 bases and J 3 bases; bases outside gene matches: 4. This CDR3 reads CASSFRQGGTDTQYF. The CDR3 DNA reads TGTGCCAGCAGTTTCCGACAGGGGGGAACAGATACGCAGTATTTT.

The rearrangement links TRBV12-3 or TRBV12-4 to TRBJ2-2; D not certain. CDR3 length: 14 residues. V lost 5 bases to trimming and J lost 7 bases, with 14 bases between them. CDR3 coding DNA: TGTGCCAGCAGTGGGGATCAAAGGCGCGGGGAGCTGTTTTTT. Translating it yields CASSGDQRRGELFF.

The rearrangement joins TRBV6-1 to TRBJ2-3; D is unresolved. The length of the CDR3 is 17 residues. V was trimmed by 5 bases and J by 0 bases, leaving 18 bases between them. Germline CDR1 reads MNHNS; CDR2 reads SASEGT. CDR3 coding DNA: TGTGCCAGCAGTACCTGGATTGCGGCCCCTAGCACAGATACGCAGTATTTT. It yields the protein CASSTWIAAPSTDTQYF.

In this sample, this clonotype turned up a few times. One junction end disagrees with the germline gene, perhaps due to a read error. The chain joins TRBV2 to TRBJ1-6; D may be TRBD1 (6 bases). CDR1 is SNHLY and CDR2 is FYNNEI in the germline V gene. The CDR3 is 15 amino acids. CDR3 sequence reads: CASRTGASHNSPLHF. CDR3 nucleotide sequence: TGTGCCAGCAGGACAGGCGCTTCACATAATTCACCCCTCCATTTT.

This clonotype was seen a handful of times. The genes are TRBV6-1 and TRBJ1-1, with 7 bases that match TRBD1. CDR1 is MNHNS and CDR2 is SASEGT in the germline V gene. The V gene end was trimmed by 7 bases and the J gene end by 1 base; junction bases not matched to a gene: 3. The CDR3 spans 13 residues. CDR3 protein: CASNHRGNTEAFF. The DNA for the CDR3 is TGTGCCAGCAATCACAGGGGGAACACTGAAGCTTTCTTT.

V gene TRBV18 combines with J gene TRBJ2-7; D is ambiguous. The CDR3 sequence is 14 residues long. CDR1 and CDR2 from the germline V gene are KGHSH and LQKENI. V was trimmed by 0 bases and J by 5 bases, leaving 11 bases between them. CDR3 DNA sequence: TGTGCCAGCTCACCACCGATGGGGTCCGACGAGCAGTACTTC. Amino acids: CASSPPMGSDEQYF.

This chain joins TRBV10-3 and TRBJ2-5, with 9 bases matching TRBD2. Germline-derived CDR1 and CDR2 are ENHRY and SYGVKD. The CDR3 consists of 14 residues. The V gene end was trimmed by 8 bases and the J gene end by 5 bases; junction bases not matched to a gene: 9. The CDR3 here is CAIALQRGAETQYF. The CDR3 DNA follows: TGTGCCATCGCTCTCCAGCGGGGGGCGGAGACCCAGTACTTC.

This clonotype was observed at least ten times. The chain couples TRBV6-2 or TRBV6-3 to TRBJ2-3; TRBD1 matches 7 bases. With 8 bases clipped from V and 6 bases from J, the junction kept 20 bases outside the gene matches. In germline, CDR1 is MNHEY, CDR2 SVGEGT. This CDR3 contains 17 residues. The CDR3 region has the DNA TGTGCCAGCCGGGACAGCAAGACCTCAACGATCACTGATACGCAGTATTTT. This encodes CASRDSKTSTITDTQYF.

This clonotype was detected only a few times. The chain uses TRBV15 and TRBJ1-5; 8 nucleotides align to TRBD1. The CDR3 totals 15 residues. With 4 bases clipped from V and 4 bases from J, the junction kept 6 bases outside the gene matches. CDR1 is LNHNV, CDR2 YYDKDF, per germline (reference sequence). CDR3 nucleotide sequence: TGTGCCACCAGCAACGCAGGGGGCAGAAATCAGCCCCAGCATTTT. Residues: CATSNAGGRNQPQHF.

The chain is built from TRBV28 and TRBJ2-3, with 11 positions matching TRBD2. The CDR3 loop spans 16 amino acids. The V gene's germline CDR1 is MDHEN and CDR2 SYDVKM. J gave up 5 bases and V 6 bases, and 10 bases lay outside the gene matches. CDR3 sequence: CASSLVGLADQDTQYF. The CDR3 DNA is TGTGCCAGCAGCTTAGTGGGACTAGCGGACCAAGATACGCAGTATTTT.

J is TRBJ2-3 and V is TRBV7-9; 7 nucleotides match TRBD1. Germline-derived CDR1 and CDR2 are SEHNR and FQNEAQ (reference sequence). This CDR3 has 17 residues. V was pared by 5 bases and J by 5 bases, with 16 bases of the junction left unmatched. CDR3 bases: TGTGCCAGCAGCCCCACCTCAGGGGGATGGGTCAAAGATACGCAGTATTTT. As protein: CASSPTSGGWVKDTQYF.

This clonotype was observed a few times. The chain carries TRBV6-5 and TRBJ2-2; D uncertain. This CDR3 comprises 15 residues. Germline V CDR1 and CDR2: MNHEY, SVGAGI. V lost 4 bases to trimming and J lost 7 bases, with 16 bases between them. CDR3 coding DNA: TGTGCCAGCAGTTGGGCAGGCCTTTTAGACGGGGAGCTGTTTTTT. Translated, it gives CASSWAGLLDGELFF.

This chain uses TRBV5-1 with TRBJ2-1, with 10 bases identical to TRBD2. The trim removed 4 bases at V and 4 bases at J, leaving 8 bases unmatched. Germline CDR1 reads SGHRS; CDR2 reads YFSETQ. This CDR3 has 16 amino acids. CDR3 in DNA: TGCGCCAGCAGCCCACCAGCTAGCGGGAGTTACAATGAGCAGTTCTTC. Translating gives CASSPPASGSYNEQFF.